A single sample is the source of the 21 T cell receptor beta chains below, sequenced in a study of cytomegalovirus exposure and HLA in healthy donors. In the PCR, 60 Vbeta and 13 Jbeta primers were used. Produced via immunoSEQ multiplex PCR; TCRdb's table is partial and in-frame only. The repertoire holds 100,000 to 150,000 clones, with about three quarters as singletons. Sequenced sample: PBMCs. The receptor set was obtained from a young man in good health and CMV-seronegative.

The count of this clone is one. The chain recombines TRBV18 with TRBJ2-2; D is unclear. The germline V and J ends were trimmed by 2 bases and 0 bases, with 16 bases remaining between them. Per the germline V gene, CDR1 is KGHSH and CDR2 is LQKENI. This CDR3 region has 18 residues. The CDR3 loop is CASSPSYSKATNTGELFF. The CDR3, as DNA: TGTGCCAGCTCACCATCTTACAGTAAGGCAACGAACACCGGGGAGCTGTTTTTT.

The chain links TRBV5-6 to TRBJ2-3; 12 nucleotides match TRBD2. Germline lookup yields CDR1 SGHDT and CDR2 YYEEEE. The CDR3 runs 18 residues. Germline trimming cut 5 bases from V and 2 bases from J; bases unmatched to any gene: 12. In DNA form, the CDR3 reads TGTGCCAGCAGATCTACTAGCGGGGGGATCCTATTCACAGATACGCAGTATTTT. It translates to CASRSTSGGILFTDTQYF. The full variable domain, rest sourced from reference TRBV5-6 and TRBJ2-3, is DAGVTQSPTHLIKTRGQQVTLRCSPKSGHDTVSWYQQALGQGPQFIFQYYEEEERQRGNFPDRFSGHQFPNYSSELNVNALLLGDSALYLCASRSTSGGILFTDTQYFGPGTRLTVL.

This chain connects TRBV4-1 to TRBJ2-7; D is undetermined. This CDR3 spans 14 amino acids. Germline CDR1 and CDR2: MGHRA and YSYEKL. V lost 0 bases and J 1 base, leaving 7 bases between the germline ends. The chain's CDR3 is CASSQDRESYEQYF. The CDR3 DNA follows: TGCGCCAGCAGCCAAGATAGAGAATCCTACGAGCAGTACTTC.

V gene TRBV7-8 combines with J gene TRBJ1-2; tentative D call: TRBD1 (5 bases). V was trimmed by 5 bases and J by 8 bases, leaving 27 bases between them. The CDR3 runs to 17 residues. Germline values: CDR1 SGHVS, CDR2 FQNEAQ. In DNA, the CDR3 is TGTGCCAGCAGCCCCCCTTTAGGGGCAGGGCCCGCTGGAGGCTACACCTTC. Protein: CASSPPLGAGPAGGYTF.

This clone has just one count. The genes are TRBV18 and TRBJ2-2; D gene ambiguous. Germline values: CDR1 KGHSH, CDR2 LQKENI. This CDR3 has 13 residues. The V gene lost 3 bases and the J gene lost 3 bases, with 5 bases spanning the gap. The CDR3 DNA sequence: TGTGCCAGCTCACCCCGCGACACCGGGGAGCTGTTTTTT. As protein: CASSPRDTGELFF.

This clone was observed a handful of times. The chain combines TRBV7-9 with TRBJ2-1; tentatively, D is TRBD2 (6 bases). This CDR3 comprises 15 residues. V was clipped by 5 bases and J by 9 bases, with 20 bases between them. CDR1 and CDR2 (germline): SEHNR, FQNEAQ (reference sequence). The CDR3: CASSGRRVPQGEQFF. CDR3 DNA: TGTGCCAGCAGCGGTCGGAGGGTCCCTCAGGGTGAGCAGTTCTTC.

The rearrangement links TRBV2 to TRBJ2-3, with 10 positions matching TRBD2. The CDR3 spans 17 residues. The V and J ends lost 7 bases and 0 bases, in that order; junction bases with no gene match: 10. CDR1 and CDR2 from the germline V gene are SNHLY and FYNNEI. The CDR3 sequence: CASTGLARITSTDTQYF. The CDR3 region has the DNA TGTGCCAGCACGGGACTAGCGAGGATCACTAGCACAGATACGCAGTATTTT.

The chain uses TRBV21-1 and TRBJ1-2; TRBD1, the table's D call, lacks a check against the DNA. TRBV21-1 is a listed pseudogene. The CDR3 is 12 amino acids. The CDR3 DNA reads as TGTGCCAGCAGCAACGACAGGGGGCCGTACACCTTC. It specifies CASSNDRGPYTF.

The chain uses TRBV9 and TRBJ2-5, with TRBD2 identical over 7 bases. The J call is doubtful: the DNA matches TRBJ2-7 better. CDR3 length: 13 residues. Germline V lookup: CDR1 SGDLS, CDR2 YYNGEE. Here the CDR3 reads CASSVGGIYEQYF. The CDR3 DNA reads as TGTGCCAGCAGCGTCGGGGGGATCTACGAGCAGTACTTC.

The chain combines TRBV19 with TRBJ1-1; D is undetermined. Trimming pared 4 bases from V and 8 bases from J, leaving 20 bases between. This CDR3 is 15 amino acids long. Germline CDR1 reads LNHDA; CDR2 reads SQIVND (reference sequence). Written as DNA, the CDR3 is TGTGCCAGTAGTACCCCGTTTAAGGGCGGGAGCGAAGCTTTCTTT. Its translation: CASSTPFKGGSEAFF. Using reference TRBV19 and TRBJ1-1 for the parts outside the CDR3, the full variable domain is DGGITQSPKYLFRKEGQNVTLSCEQNLNHDAMYWYRQDPGQGLRLIYYSQIVNDFQKGDIAEGYSVSREKKESFPLTVTSAQKNPTAFYLCASSTPFKGGSEAFFGQGTRLTVV.

This sequence joins TRBV2 and TRBJ1-6, with D maybe TRBD1 (5 bases). The V gene lost 6 bases and the J gene lost 1 base, with 10 bases spanning the gap. Germline V gives CDR1 SNHLY, CDR2 FYNNEI. The CDR3 totals 15 residues. CDR3 bases: TGTGCCAGCAGAGTTGACAGTTCCTATAATTCACCCCTCCACTTT. Translation gives CASRVDSSYNSPLHF. Using reference TRBV2 and TRBJ1-6 for the parts outside the CDR3, the full variable domain is EPEVTQTPSHQVTQMGQEVILRCVPISNHLYFYWYRQILGQKVEFLVSFYNNEISEKSEIFDDQFSVERPDGSNFTLKIRSTKLEDSAMYFCASRVDSSYNSPLHFGNGTRLTVT.

V usage is TRBV6-6 and J usage is TRBJ1-4; D not resolved. V dropped 3 bases and J dropped 4 bases, with 9 bases sitting between them. Per the germline V gene, CDR1 is MNHNY and CDR2 is SVGAGI (reference sequence). CDR3 length: 14 amino acids. CDR3 protein: CASSYRGGNEKLFF. The CDR3 DNA reads as TGTGCCAGCAGTTATAGAGGTGGTAATGAAAAACTGTTTTTT.

This clone appeared once. This chain joins TRBV19 and TRBJ2-1, with 8 bases fitting TRBD2. Germline V gives CDR1 LNHDA, CDR2 SQIVND (reference sequence). The CDR3 runs to 14 residues. Trimming at V came to 5 bases and at J to 3 bases, leaving 3 bases not matched to a gene. CDR3: CASSLGLDYNEQFF. CDR3 coding DNA: TGTGCCAGTAGTTTGGGACTAGACTACAATGAGCAGTTCTTC.

The chain links TRBV28 to TRBJ1-2; weak D call: TRBD1 (6 bases). From germline, CDR1 is MDHEN and CDR2 SYDVKM. V was shortened by 5 bases and J by 8 bases, with 15 bases between the two germline ends. The CDR3 is 13 amino acids. The CDR3 here is CASSPDRLRGYTF. CDR3 coding DNA: TGTGCCAGCAGTCCCGACAGGCTTAGGGGCTACACCTTC.

The J gene is TRBJ2-3, the V gene TRBV7-2; TRBD2 aligns across 7 bases. CDR1 and CDR2 (germline): SGHTA, FQGNSA. The V segment lost 1 base and the J segment 8 bases; nucleotides outside the gene matches: 12. This CDR3 has 16 residues. CDR3 DNA sequence: TGTGCCAGCAGCTTAGAAAGCGGGGCCCCGGGAGCTACGCAGTATTTT. Translating gives CASSLESGAPGATQYF.

The chain carries TRBV4-1 and TRBJ1-3; 8 bases match TRBD1. The V gene end was trimmed by 2 bases and the J gene end by 0 bases; junction bases not matched to a gene: 3. Germline CDR1 is MGHRA and CDR2 is YSYEKL. This CDR3 is 16 amino acids long. The CDR3 loop reads CASSQPGQASGNTIYF. The DNA for the CDR3 is TGCGCCAGCAGCCAACCGGGACAGGCCTCTGGAAACACCATATATTTT.

V is TRBV7-9 and J is TRBJ2-2; no clear D. Germline V gene sequence: CDR1 SEHNR, CDR2 FQNEAQ (reference sequence). The CDR3 is made up of 17 amino acids. V gave up 6 bases and J gave up 4 bases, with 21 bases separating them. Here the CDR3 reads CASRTPPQVRSTGELFF. CDR3 nucleotide sequence: TGTGCCAGCAGAACTCCCCCCCAGGTTAGAAGCACCGGGGAGCTGTTTTTT.

The V and J genes are TRBV13 and TRBJ2-5; TRBD1 matches 9 bases. The J call may be mistaken, given a closer DNA end match to TRBJ2-7. The CDR3 contains 18 residues. Germline V gene lookup returns CDR1 PRHDT and CDR2 FYEKMQ (reference sequence). This CDR3 is CASSPMGYTGGFRDEQYF. CDR3 in DNA: TGTGCCAGCAGCCCCATGGGCTATACAGGGGGCTTTCGTGACGAGCAGTACTTC.

This chain joins TRBV7-9 and TRBJ2-3, with D possibly matching TRBD1 (6 bases). Trimming removed 5 bases from V and 2 bases from J, with 14 bases in between. The CDR3 loop spans 15 amino acids. Germline assignment: CDR1 SEHNR and CDR2 FQNEAQ (reference sequence). CDR3 sequence: CASSLRDTATDTQYF. Here the CDR3 DNA reads TGTGCCAGCAGCCTCCGGGACACCGCCACAGATACGCAGTATTTT.

The rearrangement links TRBV5-1 to TRBJ2-2, with 8 nucleotides matching TRBD2. Germline V gene sequence: CDR1 SGHRS, CDR2 YFSETQ. The CDR3 has 15 residues. V lost 1 base and J lost 4; bases outside the gene matches: 3. CDR3 residues: CASSLRGGGTGELFF. CDR3 coding DNA: TGCGCCAGCAGCTTGCGGGGGGGCGGCACCGGGGAGCTGTTTTTT.

The J gene is TRBJ2-3, the V gene TRBV7-3, with 8 bases that match TRBD2. This CDR3 spans 14 amino acids. Germline values: CDR1 SGHTA, CDR2 FQGTGA. After removal of 5 bases from V and 4 bases from J, the junction contained 5 bases not matched to a gene. The CDR3 protein is CASSPVGGADTQYF. The CDR3 DNA follows: TGTGCCAGCAGCCCTGTCGGGGGGGCAGATACGCAGTATTTT.